These 13 T cell receptor beta chains were sequenced from one sample in a study of OX40 agonist ivuxolimab in advanced cancers. Produced via immunoSEQ multiplex PCR; TCRdb's table is partial and in-frame only. The table lists 69,000 or so clones, around 91% of them singletons. The source was CD4+ or CD8+ T cells sorted from blood, collected in a trial of the OX40 agonist ivuxolimab. The receptor set was obtained from an adult with an advanced solid tumor such as melanoma, head and neck, liver or kidney cancer.

This chain connects TRBV9 to TRBJ2-7, with D possibly being TRBD1 (5 bases). This CDR3 contains 17 residues. V was trimmed by 2 bases and J by 0 bases, leaving 18 bases between them. Looked up from germline, CDR1 is SGDLS and CDR2 is YYNGEE. The CDR3 protein is CASSVHPLTDSSYEQYF. The CDR3 nucleotides read TGTGCCAGCAGCGTCCACCCACTGACAGATAGCTCCTACGAGCAGTACTTC.

The J gene is TRBJ1-1, the V gene TRBV30; D may be TRBD1 (5 bases). V lost 5 bases and J lost 0, with 10 bases in between. Germline V CDR1 and CDR2: GTSNPN, SVGIG (reference sequence). This CDR3 is built from 13 residues. The CDR3 is CAWSQAMNTEAFF. The CDR3 bases are TGTGCCTGGTCACAGGCGATGAACACTGAAGCTTTCTTT.

V usage is TRBV14 and J usage is TRBJ2-7; TRBD1 matches at 7 bases. V shed 3 bases, J shed 4 bases, and the junction held 9 bases outside the gene matches. CDR1 and CDR2 (germline): SGHDN, FVKESK. This CDR3 has 15 amino acids. The CDR3 reads CASSQAGTVDYEQYF. CDR3 nucleotide sequence: TGTGCCAGCAGCCAGGCCGGGACAGTGGATTACGAGCAGTACTTC.

The J gene is TRBJ2-3, the V gene TRBV5-4; D is ambiguous. The ends were cut back, 3 bases at V and 2 bases at J, with 4 bases in the middle. The CDR3 is made up of 12 amino acids. Germline CDR1 reads SGHNT; CDR2 reads YYREEE (reference sequence). The CDR3: CASSSYTDTQYF. In nucleotides, the CDR3 is TGTGCCAGCAGCTCTTACACAGATACGCAGTATTTT.

The V and J genes are TRBV6-1 and TRBJ2-2; 8 bases line up with TRBD1. V shed 3 bases and J 5 bases; nucleotides not matched to a gene: 14. Germline V gene data show CDR1 as MNHNS and CDR2 as SASEGT. This CDR3 comprises 18 residues. CDR3 region: CASSDLGQGASETGELFF. The DNA for the CDR3 is TGTGCCAGCAGTGACCTCGGGCAGGGGGCTTCGGAAACCGGGGAGCTGTTTTTT.

This chain joins TRBV7-6 and TRBJ1-4; 7 bases align to TRBD1. V shed 4 bases, J shed 3 bases, and the junction held 5 bases outside the gene matches. Germline V CDR1 and CDR2: SGHVS, FNYEAQ. The CDR3 sequence is 15 residues long. In nucleotides, the CDR3 is TGTGCCAGCAGCTCCGACAGGGTTCCTAATGAAAAACTGTTTTTT. This codes for CASSSDRVPNEKLFF.

This chain links TRBV7-9 with TRBJ1-1; the D gene is possibly TRBD1 (5 bases). Trimming shortened V by 6 bases and J by 0 bases, and 14 bases separated the two germline ends. This CDR3 contains 15 residues. From germline, CDR1 is SEHNR and CDR2 FQNEAQ (reference sequence). CDR3: CASSEVRVMNTEAFF. The CDR3 nucleotides read TGTGCCAGCAGTGAAGTCAGGGTGATGAACACTGAAGCTTTCTTT. Variable domain in full (rest from reference TRBV7-9 and TRBJ1-1): DTGVSQNPRHKITKRGQNVTFRCDPISEHNRLYWYRQTLGQGPEFLTYFQNEAQLEKSRLLSDRFSAERPKGSFSTLEIQRTEQGDSAMYLCASSEVRVMNTEAFFGQGTRLTVV.

The rearrangement links TRBV27 to TRBJ2-7, with TRBD1 matching over 7 bases. Germline CDR1 reads MNHEY; CDR2 reads SMNVEV (reference sequence). J was trimmed by 9 bases and V by 0 bases; bases with no gene match: 8. This CDR3 has 14 residues. The DNA of the CDR3 is TGTGCCAGCAGTTTATCAGGCAGGGGGTCGGTGCAGTACTTC. It translates to CASSLSGRGSVQYF.

The rearrangement links TRBV5-1 to TRBJ2-3, with TRBD2 matching 12 bases. CDR1 is SGHRS, CDR2 YFSETQ, per germline. V shed 2 bases, J shed 6 bases, and the junction held 4 bases outside the gene matches. This CDR3 contains 15 residues. CDR3 sequence (DNA): TGCGCCAGCAGCTTCGGACTAGCGGGAACGGATACGCAGTATTTT. Translating gives CASSFGLAGTDTQYF.

The chain joins TRBV27 to TRBJ1-5, with 7 bases fitting TRBD1. This CDR3 contains 15 residues. V shed 4 bases and J 7 bases; nucleotides not matched to a gene: 10. Germline CDR1 is MNHEY and CDR2 is SMNVEV (reference sequence). Here the CDR3 DNA reads TGTGCCAGCAGTTCCCTCCAGGGGGGGACCCAGCCCCAGCATTTT. It is translated as CASSSLQGGTQPQHF.

CDR3 DNA sequence: TGTGCCAGCAGCCCGACAGGGGACGACGAGCAGTACTTC. This encodes CASSPTGDDEQYF. This rearrangement joins TRBV5-4 to TRBJ2-5; TRBD1 matches 8 bases. Matching the DNA end better, TRBJ2-7 makes the J call doubtful. The CDR3 runs 13 residues. The germline V gene encodes CDR1 SGHNT and CDR2 YYREEE (reference sequence).

CDR3 DNA sequence: TGTGCCAGTAGTCCTGGGATCTACGAGCAGTACTTC. Translation gives CASSPGIYEQYF. The V call is TRBV19, the J call TRBJ2-7; D remains ambiguous. The V end was cut by 5 bases, the J end by 3 bases, with 8 bases between. Germline lookup yields CDR1 LNHDA and CDR2 SQIVND (reference sequence). This CDR3 comprises 12 residues.

The J gene is TRBJ2-7, the V gene TRBV4-1; D unclear. This CDR3 has 13 residues. The V end was cut by 0 bases, the J end by 7 bases, with 10 bases between. Germline CDR1 is MGHRA and CDR2 is YSYEKL. CDR3 residues: CASSQEPQGEQYF. CDR3 DNA: TGCGCCAGCAGCCAAGAGCCGCAAGGGGAGCAGTACTTC.